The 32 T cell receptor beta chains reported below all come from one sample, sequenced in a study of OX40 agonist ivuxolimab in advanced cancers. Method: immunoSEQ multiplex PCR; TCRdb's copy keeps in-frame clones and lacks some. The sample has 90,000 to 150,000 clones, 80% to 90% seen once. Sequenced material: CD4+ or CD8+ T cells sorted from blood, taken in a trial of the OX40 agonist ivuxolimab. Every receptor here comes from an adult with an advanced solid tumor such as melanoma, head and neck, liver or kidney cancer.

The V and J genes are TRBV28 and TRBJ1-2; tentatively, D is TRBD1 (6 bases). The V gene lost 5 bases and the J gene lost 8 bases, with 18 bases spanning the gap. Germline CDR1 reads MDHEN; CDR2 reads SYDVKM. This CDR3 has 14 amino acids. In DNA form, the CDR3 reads TGTGCCAGCAGTACTACTCGGACAGTACGAGGCTACACCTTC. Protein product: CASSTTRTVRGYTF.

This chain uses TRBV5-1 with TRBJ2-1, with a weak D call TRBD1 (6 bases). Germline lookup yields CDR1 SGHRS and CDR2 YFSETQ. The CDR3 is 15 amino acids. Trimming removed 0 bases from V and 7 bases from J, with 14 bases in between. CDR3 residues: CASSLDGTSGNEQFF. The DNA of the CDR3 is TGCGCCAGCAGCTTGGACGGGACAAGTGGGAATGAGCAGTTCTTC.

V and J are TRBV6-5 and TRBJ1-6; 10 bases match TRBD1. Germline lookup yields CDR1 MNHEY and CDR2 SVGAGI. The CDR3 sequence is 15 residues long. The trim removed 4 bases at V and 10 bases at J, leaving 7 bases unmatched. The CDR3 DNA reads TGTGCCAGCAGTTCGACAGGGGGCGGAGGCTCACCCCTCCACTTT. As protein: CASSSTGGGGSPLHF.

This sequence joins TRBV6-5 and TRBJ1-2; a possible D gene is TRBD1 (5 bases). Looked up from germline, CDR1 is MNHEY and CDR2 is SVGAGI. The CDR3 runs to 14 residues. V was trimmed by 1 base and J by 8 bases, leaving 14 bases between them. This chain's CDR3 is CASSYYAGSGGYTF. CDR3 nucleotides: TGTGCCAGCAGTTACTATGCAGGGAGTGGAGGCTACACCTTC.

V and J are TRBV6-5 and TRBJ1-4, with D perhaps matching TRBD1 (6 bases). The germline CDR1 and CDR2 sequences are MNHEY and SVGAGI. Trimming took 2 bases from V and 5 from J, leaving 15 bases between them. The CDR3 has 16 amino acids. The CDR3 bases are TGTGCCAGCAGTTACCGTATGGGGGCGATAAATGAAAAACTGTTTTTT. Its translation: CASSYRMGAINEKLFF.

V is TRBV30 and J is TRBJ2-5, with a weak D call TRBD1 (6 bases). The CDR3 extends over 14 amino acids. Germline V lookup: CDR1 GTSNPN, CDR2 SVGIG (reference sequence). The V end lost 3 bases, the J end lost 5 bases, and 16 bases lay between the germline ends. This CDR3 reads CAWSDTGKVETQYF. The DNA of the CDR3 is TGTGCCTGGAGCGATACAGGGAAGGTGGAGACCCAGTACTTC.

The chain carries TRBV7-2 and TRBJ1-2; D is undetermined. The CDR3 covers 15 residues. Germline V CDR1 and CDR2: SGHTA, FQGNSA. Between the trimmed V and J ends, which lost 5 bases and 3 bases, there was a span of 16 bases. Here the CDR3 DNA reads TGTGCCAGCAGCACCAGACCGGGAGTGGACTATGGCTACACCTTC. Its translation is CASSTRPGVDYGYTF.

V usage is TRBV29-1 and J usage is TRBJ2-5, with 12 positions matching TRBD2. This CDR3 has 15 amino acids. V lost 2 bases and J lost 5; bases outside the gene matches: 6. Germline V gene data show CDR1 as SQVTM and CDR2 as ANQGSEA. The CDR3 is CSVEPSGGAWETQYF. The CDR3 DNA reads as TGCAGCGTTGAACCTAGCGGGGGGGCTTGGGAGACCCAGTACTTC.

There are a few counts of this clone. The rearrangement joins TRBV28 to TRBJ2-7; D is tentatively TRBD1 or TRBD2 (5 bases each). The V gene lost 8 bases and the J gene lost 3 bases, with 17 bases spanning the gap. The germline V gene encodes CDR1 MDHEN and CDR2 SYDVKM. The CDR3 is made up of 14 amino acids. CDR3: CASGSEGIHYEQYF. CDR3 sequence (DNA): TGTGCCAGCGGGTCAGAGGGGATACACTACGAGCAGTACTTC. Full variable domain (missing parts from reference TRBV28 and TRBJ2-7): DVKVTQSSRYLVKRTGEKVFLECVQDMDHENMFWYRQDPGLGLRLIYFSYDVKMKEKGDIPEGYSVSREKKERFSLILESASTNQTSMYLCASGSEGIHYEQYFGPGTRLTVT.

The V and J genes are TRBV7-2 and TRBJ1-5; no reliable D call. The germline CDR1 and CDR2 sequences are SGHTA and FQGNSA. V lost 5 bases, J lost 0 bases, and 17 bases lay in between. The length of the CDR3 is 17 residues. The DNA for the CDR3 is TGTGCCAGCAGCCCAGCCAGGAGAACCTATAGCAATCAGCCCCAGCATTTT. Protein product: CASSPARRTYSNQPQHF.

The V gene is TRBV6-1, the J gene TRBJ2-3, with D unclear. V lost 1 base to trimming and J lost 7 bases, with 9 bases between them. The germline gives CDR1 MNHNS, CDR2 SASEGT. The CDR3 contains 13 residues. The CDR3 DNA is TGTGCCAGCAGTGAAGTAGAGAAGAATACGCAGTATTTT. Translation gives CASSEVEKNTQYF.

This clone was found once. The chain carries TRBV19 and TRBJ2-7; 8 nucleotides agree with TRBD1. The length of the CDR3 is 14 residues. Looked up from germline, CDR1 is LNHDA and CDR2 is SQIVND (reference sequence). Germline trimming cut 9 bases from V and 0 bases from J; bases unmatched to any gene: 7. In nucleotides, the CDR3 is TGTGCCAGCGGACAGGGCCCAGCCTCCTACGAGCAGTACTTC. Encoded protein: CASGQGPASYEQYF.

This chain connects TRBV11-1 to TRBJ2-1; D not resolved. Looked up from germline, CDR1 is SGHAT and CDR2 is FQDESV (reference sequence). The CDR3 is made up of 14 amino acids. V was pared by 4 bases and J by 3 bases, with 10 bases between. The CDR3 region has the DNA TGTGCCAGCAGCTACGGACCGAACTACAATGAGCAGTTCTTC. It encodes CASSYGPNYNEQFF.

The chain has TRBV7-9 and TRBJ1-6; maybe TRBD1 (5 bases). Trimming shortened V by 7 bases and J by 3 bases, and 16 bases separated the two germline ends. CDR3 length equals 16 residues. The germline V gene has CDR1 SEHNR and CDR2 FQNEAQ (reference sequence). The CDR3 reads CASTTQGGGYNSPLHF. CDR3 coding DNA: TGTGCCAGCACCACTCAGGGTGGAGGCTATAATTCACCCCTCCACTTT.

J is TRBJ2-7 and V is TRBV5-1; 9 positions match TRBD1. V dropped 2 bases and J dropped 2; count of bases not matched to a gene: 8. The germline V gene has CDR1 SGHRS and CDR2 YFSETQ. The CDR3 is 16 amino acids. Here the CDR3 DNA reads TGCGCCAGCAGCTTAATATCCGGGACAGGGCCCTACGAGCAGTACTTC. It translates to CASSLISGTGPYEQYF.

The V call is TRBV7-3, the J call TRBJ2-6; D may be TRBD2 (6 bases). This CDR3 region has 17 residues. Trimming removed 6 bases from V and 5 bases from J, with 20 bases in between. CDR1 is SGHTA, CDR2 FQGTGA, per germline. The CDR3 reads CASRGSAQGLRANVLTF. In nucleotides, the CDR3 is TGTGCCAGCAGGGGATCCGCTCAGGGACTTAGGGCCAACGTCCTGACTTTC. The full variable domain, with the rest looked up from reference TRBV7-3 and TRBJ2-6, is GAGVSQTPSNKVTEKGKYVELRCDPISGHTALYWYRQSLGQGPEFLIYFQGTGAADDSGLPNDRFFAVRPEGSVSTLKIQRTERGDSAVYLCASRGSAQGLRANVLTFGAGSRLTVL.

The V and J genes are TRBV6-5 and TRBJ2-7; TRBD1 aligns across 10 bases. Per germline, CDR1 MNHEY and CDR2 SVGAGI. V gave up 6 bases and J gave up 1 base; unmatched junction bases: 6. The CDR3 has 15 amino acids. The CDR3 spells CASRYRDRGSYEQYF. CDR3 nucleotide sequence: TGTGCCAGCAGATACCGGGACAGGGGTTCCTACGAGCAGTACTTC.

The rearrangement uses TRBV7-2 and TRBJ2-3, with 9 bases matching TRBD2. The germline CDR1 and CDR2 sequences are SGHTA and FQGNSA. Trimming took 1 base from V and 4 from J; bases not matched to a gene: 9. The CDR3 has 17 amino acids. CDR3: CASSLVSSGGLADTQYF. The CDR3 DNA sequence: TGTGCCAGCAGCTTAGTGTCAAGCGGGGGGTTGGCAGATACGCAGTATTTT.

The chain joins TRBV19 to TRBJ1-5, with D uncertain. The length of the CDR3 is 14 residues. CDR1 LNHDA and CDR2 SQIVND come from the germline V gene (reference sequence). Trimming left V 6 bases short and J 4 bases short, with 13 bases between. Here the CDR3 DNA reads TGTGCCAGTAGCCGCGGGGTGGTGAATCAGCCCCAGCATTTT. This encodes CASSRGVVNQPQHF.

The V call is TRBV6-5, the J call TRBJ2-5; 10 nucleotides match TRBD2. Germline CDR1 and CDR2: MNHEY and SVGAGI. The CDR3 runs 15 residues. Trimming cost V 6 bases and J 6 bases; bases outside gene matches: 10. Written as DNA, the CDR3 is TGTGCCAGCAGCACCTTTAGCGGGGGGTCCAAGACCCAGTACTTC. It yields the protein CASSTFSGGSKTQYF.

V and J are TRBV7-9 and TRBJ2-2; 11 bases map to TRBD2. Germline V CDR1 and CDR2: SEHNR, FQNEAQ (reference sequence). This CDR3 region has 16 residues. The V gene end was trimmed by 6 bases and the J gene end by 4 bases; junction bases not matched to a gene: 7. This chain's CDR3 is CASSNRGTSGTGELFF. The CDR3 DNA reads TGTGCCAGCAGTAATCGGGGGACTAGCGGCACCGGGGAGCTGTTTTTT.

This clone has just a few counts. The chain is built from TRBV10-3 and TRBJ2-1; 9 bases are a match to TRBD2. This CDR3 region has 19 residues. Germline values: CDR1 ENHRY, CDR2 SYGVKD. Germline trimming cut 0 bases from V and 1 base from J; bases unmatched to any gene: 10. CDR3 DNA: TGTGCCATCAGTGAGTCGGGGTCTAGCGGGGATAGATCCTACAATGAGCAGTTCTTC. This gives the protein CAISESGSSGDRSYNEQFF.

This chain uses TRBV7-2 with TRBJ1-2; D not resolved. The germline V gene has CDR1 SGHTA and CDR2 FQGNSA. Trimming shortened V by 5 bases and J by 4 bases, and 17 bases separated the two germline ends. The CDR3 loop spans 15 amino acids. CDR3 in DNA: TGTGCCAGCAGCCCCTATGATGTTATCGGCTATGGCTACACCTTC. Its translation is CASSPYDVIGYGYTF.

The CDR3 nucleotides read TGTGCCAGTAGTATAGGTAGCGGGGGCGAGGCGCAGTATTTT. This translates into CASSIGSGGEAQYF. The V gene is TRBV19, the J gene TRBJ2-3; 9 bases fit TRBD2. The length of the CDR3 is 14 residues. J gave up 10 bases and V 1 base, and 6 bases lay outside the gene matches. Germline V gene sequence: CDR1 LNHDA, CDR2 SQIVND (reference sequence).

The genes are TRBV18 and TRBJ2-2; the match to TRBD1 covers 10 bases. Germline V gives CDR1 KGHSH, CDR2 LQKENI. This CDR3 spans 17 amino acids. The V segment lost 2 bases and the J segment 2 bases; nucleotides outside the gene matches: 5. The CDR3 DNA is TGTGCCAGCTCACCAAAGGACAGGGGGGTTAACACCGGGGAGCTGTTTTTT. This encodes CASSPKDRGVNTGELFF.

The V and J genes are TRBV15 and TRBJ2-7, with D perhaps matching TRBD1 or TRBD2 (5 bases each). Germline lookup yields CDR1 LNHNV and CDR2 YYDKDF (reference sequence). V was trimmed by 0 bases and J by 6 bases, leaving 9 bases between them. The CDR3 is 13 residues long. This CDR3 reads CATSRERGAEQYF. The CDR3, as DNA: TGTGCCACCAGCAGAGAAAGAGGGGCCGAGCAGTACTTC.

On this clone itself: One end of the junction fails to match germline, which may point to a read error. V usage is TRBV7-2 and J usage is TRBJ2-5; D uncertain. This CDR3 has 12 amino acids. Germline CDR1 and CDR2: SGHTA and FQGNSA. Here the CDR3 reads CASSLWQGTQYF. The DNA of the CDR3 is TGTGCCAGCAGCTTATGGCAAGGGACCCAGTACTTC.

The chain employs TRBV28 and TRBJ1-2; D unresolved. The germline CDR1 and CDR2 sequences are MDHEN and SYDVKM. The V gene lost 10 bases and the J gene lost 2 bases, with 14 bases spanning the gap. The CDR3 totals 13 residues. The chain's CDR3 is CAIYSNRNYGYTF. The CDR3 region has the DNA TGTGCCATCTACTCGAATAGAAACTATGGCTACACCTTC.

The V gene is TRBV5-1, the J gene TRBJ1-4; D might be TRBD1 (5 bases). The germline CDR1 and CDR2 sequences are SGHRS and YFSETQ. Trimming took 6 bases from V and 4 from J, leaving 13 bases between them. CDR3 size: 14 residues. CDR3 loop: CASTPGTLNEKLFF. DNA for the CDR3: TGCGCCAGCACCCCGGGGACCCTTAATGAAAAACTGTTTTTT.

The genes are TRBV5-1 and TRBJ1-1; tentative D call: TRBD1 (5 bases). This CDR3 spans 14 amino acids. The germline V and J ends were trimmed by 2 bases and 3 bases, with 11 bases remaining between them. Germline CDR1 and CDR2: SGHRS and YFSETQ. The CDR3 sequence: CASSFRRVDTEAFF. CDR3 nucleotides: TGCGCCAGCAGCTTTCGCAGGGTGGACACTGAAGCTTTCTTT. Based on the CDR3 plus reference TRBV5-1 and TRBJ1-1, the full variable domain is KAGVTQTPRYLIKTRGQQVTLSCSPISGHRSVSWYQQTPGQGLQFLFEYFSETQRNKGNFPGRFSGRQFSNSRSEMNVSTLELGDSALYLCASSFRRVDTEAFFGQGTRLTVV.

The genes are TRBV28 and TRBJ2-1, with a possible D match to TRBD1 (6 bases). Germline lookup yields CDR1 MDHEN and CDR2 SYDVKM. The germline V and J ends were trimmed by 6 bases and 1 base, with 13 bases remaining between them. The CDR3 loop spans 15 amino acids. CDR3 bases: TGTGCCAGCAGCCGAGGGGGACGGTCCTACAATGAGCAGTTCTTC. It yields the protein CASSRGGRSYNEQFF. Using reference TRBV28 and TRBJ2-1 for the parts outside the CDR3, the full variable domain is DVKVTQSSRYLVKRTGEKVFLECVQDMDHENMFWYRQDPGLGLRLIYFSYDVKMKEKGDIPEGYSVSREKKERFSLILESASTNQTSMYLCASSRGGRSYNEQFFGPGTRLTVL.

CDR3 sequence reads: CASSPSGFTGELFF. CDR3 nucleotides: TGTGCCAGCAGTCCATCAGGGTTCACCGGGGAGCTGTTTTTT. The chain is built from TRBV11-3 and TRBJ2-2, with D possibly matching TRBD1 (5 bases). Germline V gives CDR1 SGHNT, CDR2 YENEEA. The CDR3 consists of 14 residues. Trimming removed 6 bases from V and 4 bases from J, with 12 bases in between.